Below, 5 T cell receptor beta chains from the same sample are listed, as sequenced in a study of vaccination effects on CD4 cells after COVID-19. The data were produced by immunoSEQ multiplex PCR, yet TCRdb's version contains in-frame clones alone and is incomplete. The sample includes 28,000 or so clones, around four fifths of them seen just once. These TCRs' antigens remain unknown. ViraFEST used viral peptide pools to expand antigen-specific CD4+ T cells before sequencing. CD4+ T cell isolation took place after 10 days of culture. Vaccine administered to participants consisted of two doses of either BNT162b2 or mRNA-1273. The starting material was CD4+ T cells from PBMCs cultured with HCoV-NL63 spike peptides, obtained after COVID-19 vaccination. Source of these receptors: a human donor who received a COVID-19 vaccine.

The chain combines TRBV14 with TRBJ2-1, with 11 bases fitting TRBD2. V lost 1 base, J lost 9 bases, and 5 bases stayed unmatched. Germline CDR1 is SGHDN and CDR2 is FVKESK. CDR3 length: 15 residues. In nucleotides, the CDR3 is TGTGCCAGCAGCCAAGGACTAGCGGGAAAGGGTGAGCAGTTCTTC. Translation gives CASSQGLAGKGEQFF.

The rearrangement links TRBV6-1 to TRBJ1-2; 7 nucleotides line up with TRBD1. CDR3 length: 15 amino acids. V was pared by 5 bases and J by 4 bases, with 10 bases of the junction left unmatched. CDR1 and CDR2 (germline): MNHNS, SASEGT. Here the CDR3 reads CASSFWTGRGYGYTF. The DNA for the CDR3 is TGTGCCAGCAGTTTTTGGACAGGACGTGGCTATGGCTACACCTTC.

CDR3 loop: CASSFGPQGAKNIQYF. CDR3 DNA sequence: TGCGCCAGCAGCTTTGGCCCACAGGGAGCCAAAAACATTCAGTACTTC. This chain connects TRBV5-1 to TRBJ2-4; tentatively, D is TRBD1 (6 bases). The CDR3 totals 16 residues. Looked up from germline, CDR1 is SGHRS and CDR2 is YFSETQ. V was clipped by 2 bases and J by 0 bases, with 12 bases between them.

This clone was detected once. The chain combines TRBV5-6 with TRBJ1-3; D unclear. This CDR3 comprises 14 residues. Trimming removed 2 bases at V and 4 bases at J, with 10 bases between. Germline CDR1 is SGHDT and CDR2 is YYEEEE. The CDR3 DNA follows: TGTGCCAGCAGCTTAGCTTACCGAGGAAACACCATATATTTT. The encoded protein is CASSLAYRGNTIYF.

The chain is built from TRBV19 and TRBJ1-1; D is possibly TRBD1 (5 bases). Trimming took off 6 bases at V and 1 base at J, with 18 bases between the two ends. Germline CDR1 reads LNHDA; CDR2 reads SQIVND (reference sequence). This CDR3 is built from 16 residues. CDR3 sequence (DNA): TGTGCCAGTAGGACCCTACGAGCAGGGCCGAACACTGAAGCTTTCTTT. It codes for CASRTLRAGPNTEAFF.